This TCR beta chain was documented in a study of shared clonotypes between healthy human individuals (dated by TCRdb to the early 2020s). About the full investigation: The cohort included three men and a couple of women between 18 and 49 years of age. To increase sequencing depth and limit assay-specific biases, TCR repertoire library preparation and sequencing were carried out by different laboratories using diverse techniques. The study deeply sequenced blood TCR repertoires of five healthy adults to estimate repertoire size and the extent of clonotype sharing between individuals. Each donor's leukapheresis produced roughly between about 0.9 and 9.5 billion PBMCs. What the work shows at the level of the full study, not this receptor alone: Based on pairwise subsampling, the degree of clonotype sharing among donors was expected to be affected by sequencing depth. Sampling was restricted to blood, and TCR repertoires in tissue are likely to differ from TCR repertoires in blood. Because the study included a small number of donors, the genetic and exposure-history diversity represented was limited.

V loses 5 bases at its end and J loses 5 bases; junction bases beyond the gene matches: 5. CDR1 and CDR2, per the germline V gene, are SGHVS and FNYEAQ. Counted from cysteine to phenylalanine, this CDR3 has 15 amino acids. The read is trimmed to its CDR3 DNA, 45 bases read in frame from base 1. Using the deep immunoSEQ assay, TCR CDR3 regions were amplified from genomic DNA by multiplex PCR. Genomic DNA extracted from each cell subset was distributed evenly over all wells of several immunoSEQ 96-well plates, and each plate served as one replicate. For unsorted PBMC, approximately 0.3 ug of genomic DNA, equivalent to about 30,000 T cell genomes, went into each replicate PCR. Ten immunoSEQ deep assay plates were used to sequence unsorted PBMC genomic DNA. Purified libraries were measured with a Qubit 3.0 fluorometer, size-checked on a Bioanalyzer 2100, and measured again with the KAPA Library Quantification kit. Every immunoSEQ 96-well plate was sequenced on a separate single-read 150-cycle Illumina NextSeq 550 flow cell. The authors' pipeline ran thus. Because only junctional sequences without quality scores were contained in the immunoSEQ output, filtering matching that applied to full-length reads could not be performed. To assign V/J genes and CDR3, sequences were annotated against IMGT germline references using PyIR, a Python wrapper for IgBLAST v1.9. Any read was removed if the V/J assignment was weak (E-value above 1e-6), the CDR3 was missing, or the read contained stop codons, out-of-frame junctions, or ambiguous translated residues. V3J clonotypes were defined as sequences sharing the same inferred V gene, J gene, and CDR3 amino acid sequence. Percentage overlap between repertoires was computed as shared unique clonotypes divided by the size of the smaller repertoire. Three approaches were used to assess repertoire richness: RTK rarefaction, the Chao1 estimator, and Recon v2.1 estimates of unobserved clonotypes. Imported from immuneACCESS, the table was reduced by TCRdb to in-frame sequences with V and J called. These copies leave out some clones; in studies compared against another copy, an unresolved V gene accounts for under half, and the cause of the remainder is not known. From that table come the V and J calls and clone size; the DNA was used to work out D and trimming. The sample table lists about 600,000 clones, roughly 79% of them with a count of one. In total, the top ten clones hold approximately 12% of the sample.

This clone was detected many times. Its binding antigen is unknown. No base-level quality is on record; no much larger clone is a single base apart. Donors were healthy HIV-negative adults with no recently reported acute infections or vaccinations. Every donor was a Caucasian adult residing in Nashville, Tennessee, USA. For unsorted samples, 75 million to 100 million PBMCs were counted and genomic DNA was extracted with the QIAamp DNA Blood Mini kit. After blood collection by leukapheresis, PBMCs were isolated using Ficoll-Histopaque density gradient centrifugation and then cryopreserved in the vapor phase of liquid nitrogen.

The sample taken for sequencing was PBMCs. The sequence links TRBV7-6 to TRBJ2-2, and TRBD1 matches 10 of the central bases. This receptor was taken from a woman between 40 and 50 years old in good health. Some clones in this sample may be carry-over from other donors' samples. The CDR3: CASSLGTGATGELFF. The nucleotide sequence reads as follows: TGTGCCAGCAGCCTGGGGACAGGGGCAACCGGGGAGCTGTTTTTT.